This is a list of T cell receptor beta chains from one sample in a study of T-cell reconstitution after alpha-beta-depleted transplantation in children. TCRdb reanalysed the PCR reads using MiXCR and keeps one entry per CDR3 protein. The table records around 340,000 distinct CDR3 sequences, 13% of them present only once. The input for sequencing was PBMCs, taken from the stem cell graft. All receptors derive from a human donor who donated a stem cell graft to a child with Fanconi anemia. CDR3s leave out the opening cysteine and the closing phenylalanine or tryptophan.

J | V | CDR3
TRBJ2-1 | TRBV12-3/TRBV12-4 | ASERAGNNEQF
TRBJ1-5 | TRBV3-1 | ASSHGVYQPQH
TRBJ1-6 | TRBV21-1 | ASSKSFRKYNSPLH
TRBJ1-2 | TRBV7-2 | ASSLSPSFTGGYT
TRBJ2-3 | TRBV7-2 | ASSLGLSSDTQY
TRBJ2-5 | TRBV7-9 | ASSLAAEQETQY
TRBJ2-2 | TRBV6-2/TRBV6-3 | ASSRAGYTGELF
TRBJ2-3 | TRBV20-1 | SARPLAVSSTDTQY
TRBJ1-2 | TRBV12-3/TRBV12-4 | ASGTRDGHYGYT
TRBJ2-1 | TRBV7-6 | ASSLDGTVYNEQF
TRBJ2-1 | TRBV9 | ASSSPGNEQF
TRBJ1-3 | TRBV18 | ASSPPASSGNTIY
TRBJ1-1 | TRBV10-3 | AIRPDRNTEAF
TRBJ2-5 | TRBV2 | ASRDRGQETQY
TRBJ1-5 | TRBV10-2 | ASSMWEPNQPQH
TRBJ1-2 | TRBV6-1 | ASSRDTSNYGYT
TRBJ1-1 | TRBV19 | ASRTVGTGVRSEAF
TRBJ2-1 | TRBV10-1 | ASSEATLAKYNEQF
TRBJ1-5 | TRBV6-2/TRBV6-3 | ASSHGEGTLSNQPQH
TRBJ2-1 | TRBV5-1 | ASSLGQGKDEQF
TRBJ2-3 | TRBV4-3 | ASSQTGQISDTQY
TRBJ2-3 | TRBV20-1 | SARDLGPGNTQY
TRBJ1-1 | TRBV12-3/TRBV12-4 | ASSLGGAQNTEAF
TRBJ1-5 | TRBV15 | ATSSRDRHQPQH
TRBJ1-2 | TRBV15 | ATSRDVGQTYGYT
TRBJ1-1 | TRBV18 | ASSPRKPEAF
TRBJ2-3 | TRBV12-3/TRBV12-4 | ASSLVGGGNTDTQY
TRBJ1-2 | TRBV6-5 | ASSSTGLSNYGYT
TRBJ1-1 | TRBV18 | ASSVGGTHNTEAF
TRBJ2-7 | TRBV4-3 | ASSQDLVGHYEQY
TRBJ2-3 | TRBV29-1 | SVGGQPSTDTQY
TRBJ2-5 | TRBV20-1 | SAPSLQETQY
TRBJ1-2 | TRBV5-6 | ASSPDAGQGFGGYT
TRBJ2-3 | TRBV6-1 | ATYRPGWDTQY
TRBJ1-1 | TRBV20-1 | SARVPGWDTEAF
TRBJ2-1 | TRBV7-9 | ASSSLTSGGNNEQF
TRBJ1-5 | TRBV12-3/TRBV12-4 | ASSLGGLGQPQH
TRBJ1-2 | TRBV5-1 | ASSLAGRMGYGYT
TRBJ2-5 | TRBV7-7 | ASSLGAGGWQTQY
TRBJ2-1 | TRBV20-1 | SARRGQGATGQF
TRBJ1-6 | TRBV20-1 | SASGGGWWNSPLH
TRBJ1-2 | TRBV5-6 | ASSYWTGEGNYGYT
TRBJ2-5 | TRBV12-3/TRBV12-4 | ASSPAQGAKETQY
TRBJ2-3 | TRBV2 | ASSEAPATDSTDTQY
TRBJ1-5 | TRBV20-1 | SARSRTGSAQH
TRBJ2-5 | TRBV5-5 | ASSLLLADQETQY
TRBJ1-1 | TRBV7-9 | ASSPDRGRGEAF
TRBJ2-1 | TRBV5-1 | ASSLKLAANEQF
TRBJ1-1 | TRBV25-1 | ASSGVLGRATEAF
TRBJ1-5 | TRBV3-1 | ASSQGGRGKGQPQH
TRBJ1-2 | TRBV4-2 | ASSQDSGPATVRGRYGYT
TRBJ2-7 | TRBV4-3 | ASSQDSGAPYEQY
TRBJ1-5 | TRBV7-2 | ASSLIVDQPQH
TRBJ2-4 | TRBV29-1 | SVEAFLGAGNIQY
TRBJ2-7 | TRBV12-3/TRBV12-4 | ASSLADSLRNYEQY